Listed here are 18 T cell receptor beta chains from one sample, sequenced in a study of T cells in localized non-small cell lung cancer. Sequenced by immunoSEQ multiplex PCR; TCRdb stores in-frame clones only, minus some. The sample carries 15,000 to 25,000 clones, 75% to 90% recorded once. This specimen consisted of peripheral blood, obtained before any cancer treatment. The source is a man between 35 and 75 years old with stage I lung adenocarcinoma.

This chain uses TRBV15 with TRBJ1-1; D remains ambiguous. V lost 0 bases and J 13 bases, leaving 24 bases between the germline ends. The germline V gene encodes CDR1 LNHNV and CDR2 YYDKDF (reference sequence). The CDR3 is made up of 16 amino acids. This CDR3 reads CATSRDLTEASREGFF. DNA for the CDR3: TGTGCCACCAGCAGAGACCTTACCGAGGCTTCACGGGAGGGTTTCTTT.

This clone was recorded once. The rearrangement uses TRBV6-9 and TRBJ2-2; no clear D gene. This CDR3 is 15 amino acids long. CDR1 is MNHGY and CDR2 is SVAAGI in the germline V gene. The V and J ends lost 4 bases and 0 bases respectively, with 9 bases between them. The CDR3 protein is CASSFSSPNTGELFF. In DNA, the CDR3 is TGTGCCAGCAGTTTCTCCAGTCCGAACACCGGGGAGCTGTTTTTT.

The V and J genes are TRBV18 and TRBJ2-6, with 10 bases fitting TRBD1. With 1 base clipped from V and 3 bases from J, the junction kept 9 bases outside the gene matches. Germline V gene data show CDR1 as KGHSH and CDR2 as LQKENI. The CDR3 loop spans 19 amino acids. The CDR3 spells CASSPQGTGDGGGANVLTF. The CDR3 nucleotides read TGTGCCAGCTCACCACAGGGGACAGGGGATGGAGGTGGGGCCAACGTCCTGACTTTC.

V is TRBV28 and J is TRBJ2-2; 7 nucleotides agree with TRBD2. The CDR3 length is 14 residues. V was clipped by 5 bases and J by 4 bases; unmatched bases: 4. Germline values: CDR1 MDHEN, CDR2 SYDVKM. Here the CDR3 reads CASSPGGSTGELFF. In DNA, the CDR3 is TGTGCCAGCAGTCCCGGGGGGTCCACCGGGGAGCTGTTTTTT.

This clone occurred a few times. The chain uses TRBV11-2 and TRBJ1-6; D perhaps matches TRBD1 (6 bases). The CDR3 runs to 15 residues. V shed 3 bases and J shed 7 bases, with 13 bases lying between them. The germline gives CDR1 SGHAT, CDR2 FQNNGV. The CDR3 region has the DNA TGTGCCAGCAGCTTCGGCCACAGGGACAATTCACCCCTCCACTTT. This gives the protein CASSFGHRDNSPLHF.

The chain recombines TRBV27 with TRBJ2-1; TRBD2 matches 8 bases. The CDR3 runs 13 residues. Germline-derived CDR1 and CDR2 are MNHEY and SMNVEV (reference sequence). J was trimmed by 11 bases and V by 5 bases; bases with no gene match: 8. As DNA, the CDR3 is TGTGCCAGCAGTCCGACAGTAGCGGGGAAGCAGTTCTTC. Translating it yields CASSPTVAGKQFF.

This chain connects TRBV15 to TRBJ1-5; D gene unclear. Per germline, CDR1 LNHNV and CDR2 YYDKDF (reference sequence). CDR3 length equals 12 residues. The ends were cut back, 0 bases at V and 5 bases at J, with 2 bases in the middle. The CDR3 sequence: CATSRDYQPQHF. The CDR3, as DNA: TGTGCCACCAGCAGAGACTATCAGCCCCAGCATTTT.

The chain uses TRBV27 and TRBJ1-1, with 7 positions matching TRBD1. Germline V gene sequence: CDR1 MNHEY, CDR2 SMNVEV (reference sequence). V shed 3 bases and J 1 base; nucleotides not matched to a gene: 5. The CDR3 sequence is 15 residues long. CDR3 loop: CASSFADRSNTEAFF. The CDR3, as DNA: TGTGCCAGCAGTTTTGCGGACAGGTCGAACACTGAAGCTTTCTTT.

The chain links TRBV5-6 to TRBJ1-4, with D possibly TRBD1 on 5 matching bases. This CDR3 has 15 residues. Deletions cut 4 bases from V and 2 bases from J, with 12 bases between. Looked up from germline, CDR1 is SGHDT and CDR2 is YYEEEE. The CDR3, as DNA: TGTGCCAGCAGCCCGCCGGGGCCTACTAATGAAAAACTGTTTTTT. Residues: CASSPPGPTNEKLFF.

The chain couples TRBV20-1 to TRBJ2-1, with D uncertain. The CDR3 is 11 residues long. Germline V lookup: CDR1 DFQATT, CDR2 SNEGSKA (reference sequence). The germline V and J ends were trimmed by 1 base and 5 bases, with 3 bases remaining between them. CDR3 loop: CSARGHNEQFF. The CDR3 coding sequence is TGCAGTGCTAGAGGACACAATGAGCAGTTCTTC.

The V and J genes are TRBV15 and TRBJ2-3; D is undetermined. The CDR3 runs 13 residues. Trimming shortened V by 0 bases and J by 4 bases, and 5 bases separated the two germline ends. Germline loops: CDR1 LNHNV, CDR2 YYDKDF (reference sequence). The CDR3 here is CATSRDQPDTQYF. CDR3 DNA: TGTGCCACCAGCAGAGATCAGCCAGATACGCAGTATTTT.

To note about this clone: A much larger clone lies a single base off, so this may be a read error. The V gene is TRBV10-3, the J gene TRBJ1-5; D is undetermined. The CDR3 contains 13 residues. V lost 4 bases to trimming and J lost 1 base, with 5 bases between them. The V gene's germline CDR1 is ENHRY and CDR2 SYGVKD. The CDR3 protein is CAISVISNQPQHF. The CDR3 region has the DNA TGTGCCATCAGTGTGATAAGCAATCAGCCCCAGCATTTT.

V usage is TRBV15 and J usage is TRBJ1-6; 7 bases map to TRBD1. The germline V gene encodes CDR1 LNHNV and CDR2 YYDKDF (reference sequence). Unmatched junction bases numbered 5, after V lost 6 bases and J lost 6 bases. The length of the CDR3 is 14 residues. The DNA of the CDR3 is TGTGCCACCAGGACAAGGGGGCCTAATTCACCCCTCCACTTT. It yields the protein CATRTRGPNSPLHF.

This rearrangement joins TRBV4-1 to TRBJ1-3; weak D call: TRBD1 (6 bases). The CDR3 is 18 amino acids. The V end was cut by 1 base, the J end by 3 bases, with 19 bases between. Germline assignment: CDR1 MGHRA and CDR2 YSYEKL. CDR3 in amino acids: CASSQVDMGTRGGNTIYF. The CDR3 bases are TGCGCCAGCAGCCAAGTTGACATGGGCACCAGGGGTGGAAACACCATATATTTT.

This chain joins TRBV19 and TRBJ1-1, with TRBD1 matching over 8 bases. V shed 8 bases and J 1 base; nucleotides not matched to a gene: 6. Germline V gives CDR1 LNHDA, CDR2 SQIVND (reference sequence). The CDR3 extends over 14 amino acids. The CDR3 DNA follows: TGTGCCAGTCGGAAGGACAGGGCGAACACTGAAGCTTTCTTT. As protein: CASRKDRANTEAFF.

This rearrangement joins TRBV30 to TRBJ1-5; tentative D call: TRBD1 (5 bases). Germline CDR1 reads GTSNPN; CDR2 reads SVGIG (reference sequence). The CDR3 is 14 residues long. Trimming removed 2 bases at V and 7 bases at J, with 15 bases between. CDR3 sequence reads: CAWSKTGGGQPQHF. Written as DNA, the CDR3 is TGTGCCTGGAGTAAAACAGGCGGGGGGCAGCCCCAGCATTTT.

V gene TRBV7-9 combines with J gene TRBJ1-1; 7 bases agree with TRBD1. Unmatched junction bases numbered 4, after V lost 5 bases and J lost 1 base. The CDR3 is 14 residues long. Germline V gene data show CDR1 as SEHNR and CDR2 as FQNEAQ (reference sequence). The CDR3 is CASSHTGENTEAFF. For the CDR3, the DNA is TGTGCCAGCAGCCACACAGGGGAGAACACTGAAGCTTTCTTT. Based on the CDR3 plus reference TRBV7-9 and TRBJ1-1, the full variable domain is DTGVSQNPRHKITKRGQNVTFRCDPISEHNRLYWYRQTLGQGPEFLTYFQNEAQLEKSRLLSDRFSAERPKGSFSTLEIQRTEQGDSAMYLCASSHTGENTEAFFGQGTRLTVV.

This clone was picked up one time. The chain recombines TRBV9 with TRBJ2-1; D gene ambiguous. Trimming took 4 bases from V and 0 from J, leaving 11 bases between them. CDR3 length equals 15 residues. Germline values: CDR1 SGDLS, CDR2 YYNGEE. Here the CDR3 reads CASSQTPLSYNEQFF. CDR3 in DNA: TGTGCCAGCAGCCAGACACCCCTCTCCTACAATGAGCAGTTCTTC.